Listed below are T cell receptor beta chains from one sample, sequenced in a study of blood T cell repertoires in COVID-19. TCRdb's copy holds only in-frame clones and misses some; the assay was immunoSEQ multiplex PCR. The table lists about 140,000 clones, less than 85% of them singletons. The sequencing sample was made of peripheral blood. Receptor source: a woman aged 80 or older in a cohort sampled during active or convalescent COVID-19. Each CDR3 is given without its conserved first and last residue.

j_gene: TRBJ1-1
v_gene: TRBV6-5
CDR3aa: ASSYDRGLNTEAF

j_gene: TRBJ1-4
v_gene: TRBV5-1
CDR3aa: ASSLDGRQFEKLF

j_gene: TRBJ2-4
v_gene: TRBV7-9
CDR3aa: ASSPMFPSGGEKNIQY

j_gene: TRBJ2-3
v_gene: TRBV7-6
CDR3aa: ASSTGAVSPNTQY

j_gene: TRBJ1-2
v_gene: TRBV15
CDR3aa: ATSSRQENYGYT

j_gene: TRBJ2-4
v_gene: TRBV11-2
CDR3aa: ASSSSPAKNIQY

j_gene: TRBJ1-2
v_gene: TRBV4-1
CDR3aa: ASSQTRTGGGYGYT

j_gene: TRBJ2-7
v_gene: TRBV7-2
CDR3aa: ASRQDDEEQY

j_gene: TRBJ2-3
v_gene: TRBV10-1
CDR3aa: ASSERGGGITDTQY

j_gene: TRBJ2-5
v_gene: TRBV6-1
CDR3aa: ASSEKRTEY

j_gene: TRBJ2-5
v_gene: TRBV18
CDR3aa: ASSPTGLRETQY

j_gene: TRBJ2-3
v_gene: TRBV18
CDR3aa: ASSKRLAGGTDTQY

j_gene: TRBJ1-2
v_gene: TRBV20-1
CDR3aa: SASTAEDYT

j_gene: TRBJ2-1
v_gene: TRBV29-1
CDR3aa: SVWHSGQF

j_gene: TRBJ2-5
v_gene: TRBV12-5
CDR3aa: ASGKTSGVETQY

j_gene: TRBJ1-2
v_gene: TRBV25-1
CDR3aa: ASSVMGGNLYGYT

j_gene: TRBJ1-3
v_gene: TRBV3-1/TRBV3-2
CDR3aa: ASSPSPGNTIY

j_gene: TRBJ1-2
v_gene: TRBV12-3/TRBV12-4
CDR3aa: ASSREFNYGYT